Listed below are T cell receptor beta chains from one sample, sequenced in a study of cytomegalovirus exposure and HLA in healthy donors. Sequencing used immunoSEQ multiplex PCR; TCRdb keeps in-frame clones, though not all of them. Its table records approximately 72,000 clones. Sample: PBMCs. These receptors were collected from a man aged 40-49 years in good health and CMV-seronegative. The CDR3 runs from the conserved cysteine through the conserved F or W. Each record gives: V gene, D gene, J gene, CDR3 DNA, CDR3 protein. A D gene is named only where the DNA matches it firmly.

TRBV18	-	TRBJ2-5	TGTGCCAGCTCACCATCCGTGGCGGGGAGAGAGACCCAGTACTTC	CASSPSVAGRETQYF
TRBV19	TRBD1	TRBJ1-1	TGTGCCAGTAGGGGACAGGGGATTGGTACTGAAGCTTTCTTT	CASRGQGIGTEAFF
TRBV27	-	TRBJ1-4	TGTGCCAGCAGTTCATCCCGGGCCGGGACAACTAATGAAAAACTGTTTTTT	CASSSSRAGTTNEKLFF
TRBV7-8	TRBD1	TRBJ1-6	TGTGCCAGCAGCTTGAGGACAGGGTCTAATTCACCCCTCCACTTT	CASSLRTGSNSPLHF
TRBV11-2	-	TRBJ2-2	TGTGCCAGCAGCTTAGGACAGGACACCGGGGAGCTGTTTTTT	CASSLGQDTGELFF
TRBV6-1	-	TRBJ2-5	TGTGCCAGCAGTGCGGGCCCGTGGAGGGAGCAGTACTTC	CASSAGPWREQYF
TRBV28	TRBD1	TRBJ2-5	TGTGCCAGCAGGTCTGGTCAGGGGACAGGGAAAGAGACCCAGTACTTC	CASRSGQGTGKETQYF
TRBV6-1	-	TRBJ1-6	TGTGCCAGCACGACGGAGGGTGGGTCACCCCTCCACTTT	CASTTEGGSPLHF
TRBV6-1	TRBD1	TRBJ2-4	TGTGCCAGCAGTGGCTGGACAGGGGAGGACAAAAACATTCAGTACTTC	CASSGWTGEDKNIQYF
TRBV28	-	TRBJ2-2	TGTGCCAGCAGTTTCGGGGGGCGAGACACCGGGGAGCTGTTTTTT	CASSFGGRDTGELFF
TRBV30	-	TRBJ1-4	TGTGCCTGGAGTCCTCGTTGGGCAGGATATAATGAAAAACTGTTTTTT	CAWSPRWAGYNEKLFF
TRBV5-1	TRBD1	TRBJ2-7	TGCGCCAGCAGCCCGAGGGACAGGGGCTACGAGCAGTACTTC	CASSPRDRGYEQYF
TRBV10-3	-	TRBJ1-1	TGTGCCATCAGTGTCCAGAACACTGAAGCTTTCTTT	CAISVQNTEAFF
TRBV5-6	-	TRBJ1-5	TGTGCCAGCTCGGAGAGTCCGGGTCAGCCCCAGCATTTT	CASSESPGQPQHF
TRBV18	TRBD1	TRBJ2-7	TGTGCCAGCTCACCAGGGACAGGGGGGACCTACGAGCAGTACTTC	CASSPGTGGTYEQYF
TRBV5-6	TRBD1	TRBJ1-1	TGTGCCAGCAGCTCGGACAGGGGGCAAGAAGCTTTCTTT	CASSSDRGQEAFF
TRBV19	TRBD2	TRBJ2-5	TGTGCCAGTAGTCCCCCCATTAGCGGGGGAGAGACCCAGTACTTC	CASSPPISGGETQYF
TRBV9	-	TRBJ2-7	TGTGCCAGCAGCTTAGACGTACGGGCGGGCGAGCAGTACTTC	CASSLDVRAGEQYF
TRBV2	TRBD2	TRBJ2-1	TGTGCCAGCAGGGCCGGGACTAGCGGGGGCACTGAGCAGTTCTTC	CASRAGTSGGTEQFF
TRBV19	TRBD1	TRBJ1-5	TGTGCCAGTTCCCCCCCGGACAGGGGGCGCAGCCAGCCCCAGCATTTT	CASSPPDRGRSQPQHF
TRBV30	TRBD2	TRBJ2-2	TGTGCCTGGAGTGTTTTGCGGGGGGGAGCCGGGGAGCTGTTTTTT	CAWSVLRGGAGELFF
TRBV6-1	-	TRBJ1-1	TGTGCCAGCAGCCAACGGGGGAACACTGAAGCTTTCTTT	CASSQRGNTEAFF
TRBV6-4	TRBD2	TRBJ2-3	TGTGCCAGCAGTGACACTAGCGGGGGGGCAGATACGCAGTATTTT	CASSDTSGGADTQYF
TRBV5-6	-	TRBJ2-7	TGTGCCAGCAGCTTCGGCACAGGAGGGCGCGAGCAGTACTTC	CASSFGTGGREQYF
TRBV4-2	TRBD2	TRBJ2-1	TGTGCCAGCAGCCAAGTTCTCGGGGGGGCTTCCTACAATGAGCAGTTCTTC	CASSQVLGGASYNEQFF
TRBV5-1	TRBD2	TRBJ2-7	TGCGCCAGCAGCCATTTTAGCGGGGGACCCTACGAGCAGTACTTC	CASSHFSGGPYEQYF
TRBV30	-	TRBJ1-5	TGTGCCTGGGCCTCAGGGGAAGTGGGCAATCAGCCCCAGCATTTT	CAWASGEVGNQPQHF
TRBV5-8	-	TRBJ2-7	TGTGCCAGCAGCTTGGACCAGGTTTCGGTGCAGTACTTC	CASSLDQVSVQYF
TRBV30	-	TRBJ1-1	TGTGCCTGGAGTCCCCGCGTCAGGGCAGCTTTCTTT	CAWSPRVRAAFF
TRBV30	-	TRBJ1-5	TGTGCCTGGAGCATCCAAGGGGGTAATCAGCCCCAGCATTTT	CAWSIQGGNQPQHF
TRBV5-1	TRBD2	TRBJ2-3	TGCGCCAGCAGCACCAGACTAGCGGGGGACACAGATACGCAGTATTTT	CASSTRLAGDTDTQYF
TRBV19	TRBD2	TRBJ2-6	TGTGCCAGTAGTGCGAGGACTAGCGCTGGTCTCTCTGGGGCCAACGTCCTGACTTTC	CASSARTSAGLSGANVLTF
TRBV4-1	-	TRBJ1-1	TGCGCCAGCAGCCAAGTTGGCCACAGAGGGACTGAAGCTTTCTTT	CASSQVGHRGTEAFF
TRBV28	TRBD1	TRBJ1-4	TGTGCCAGCAGTAGGGGGCGCGTAAGAAAACTGTTTTTT	CASSRGRVRKLFF
TRBV2	-	TRBJ1-3	TGTGCCAGCAGCCCTAATTCCGGAAACACCATATATTTT	CASSPNSGNTIYF
TRBV4-2	-	TRBJ2-1	TGTGCCAGCAGCCGAAAACCTCTACGGGGGGCGGAAGACTACAATGAGCAGTTCTTC	CASSRKPLRGAEDYNEQFF
TRBV5-1	TRBD1	TRBJ2-7	TGCGCCAGCAGCACCGACAGGGGCTACGAGCAGTACTTC	CASSTDRGYEQYF
TRBV30	-	TRBJ2-6	TGTGCCTGGCAATTGAAGAGCTCTGGGGCCAACGTCCTGACTTTC	CAWQLKSSGANVLTF
TRBV5-1	-	TRBJ1-1	TGCGCCAGCAGCGTACAGGAGAACACTGAAGCTTTCTTT	CASSVQENTEAFF
TRBV30	-	TRBJ1-1	TGTGCCTGGAACAGGATGAACACTGAAGCTTTCTTT	CAWNRMNTEAFF
TRBV6-5	TRBD1	TRBJ2-7	TGTGCCAGCACTAGGGACAGGTCAGCCTACGAGCAGTACTTC	CASTRDRSAYEQYF
TRBV29-1	-	TRBJ2-7	TGCAGCGTTGAAAGGGGCGAGGAGCAGTACTTC	CSVERGEEQYF
TRBV29-1	-	TRBJ1-2	TGCAGCGTTGAAGATGTGGGCAGGGCTACCTTATCGAACTATGGCTACACCTTC	CSVEDVGRATLSNYGYTF
TRBV30	-	TRBJ1-1	TGTGCCTGGAGCCCGGGGGGGACTGAAGCTTTCTTT	CAWSPGGTEAFF
TRBV7-9	-	TRBJ2-2	TGTGCCAGCAGCTTAAAACGGATCCATGCGGACACCGGGGAGCTGTTTTTT	CASSLKRIHADTGELFF
TRBV7-3	-	TRBJ1-6	TGTGCCAGCAGCTTTACAGGGAATTCACCCCTCCACTTT	CASSFTGNSPLHF
TRBV28	TRBD1	TRBJ1-2	TGTGCCAGCAGTTTAGGACAGGGGACCGGTGGCTACACCTTC	CASSLGQGTGGYTF
TRBV30	TRBD1	TRBJ1-6	TGTGCCTGGAGCCCCACCCGGGACAGAAATTCACCCCTCCACTTT	CAWSPTRDRNSPLHF
TRBV28	-	TRBJ2-3	TGTGCCAGCAGTCCCTCGACAGCTAGCACAGATACGCAGTATTTT	CASSPSTASTDTQYF
TRBV18	-	TRBJ2-2	TGTGCCAGCTCACCAACAGGAAACACCGGGGAGCTGTTTTTT	CASSPTGNTGELFF
TRBV6-1	-	TRBJ2-5	TGTGCCAGCCGGGACACTTGGTACCAAGAGACCCAGTACTTC	CASRDTWYQETQYF
TRBV6-5	-	TRBJ2-1	TGTGCCAGCCTGGGTCGGGACAATGAGCAGTTCTTC	CASLGRDNEQFF
TRBV9	TRBD2	TRBJ2-1	TGTGCCAGCAGCATTAGCGGGGGGGTCTATGAGCAGTTCTTC	CASSISGGVYEQFF